The rows below give T cell receptor beta chains drawn from one sample of a study of pediatric ulcerative colitis. Clones were read by immunoSEQ multiplex PCR, and TCRdb kept only the in-frame ones, dropping some. This sample has about 60,000 clones, with around 87% found just once. The specimen sequenced was blood. These receptors were obtained from a boy younger than 18 who was a control in a study of pediatric ulcerative colitis. Each CDR3 is given with its conserved first and last residue. A D gene is named only where the DNA matches it firmly. Size values are once, few and many counts, or a class for expanded clones, and some rows have none.

CASSPGAQKGNQPQHF	.	.	TRBV4-1	TRBJ1-5
CAWSVLAGASYEQYF	TRBD2	.	TRBV30	TRBJ2-7
CATHPGTSGLEGVGELFF	TRBD2	once	TRBV2	TRBJ2-2
CASLSGTGKGNTIYF	TRBD1	.	TRBV18	TRBJ1-3
CASSVEPGQGVHEQFF	TRBD1	.	TRBV9	TRBJ2-1
CSAGGESGNTIYF	.	.	TRBV29-1	TRBJ1-3
CASSLTYGKGSPLHF	.	.	TRBV7-3	TRBJ1-6
CAIRASGTGDTYEQYF	TRBD1	.	TRBV10-3	TRBJ2-7
CASSVTRGSGRDREDEQYF	TRBD1	.	TRBV9	TRBJ2-7
CASSLEYGRTGGNEQFF	TRBD1	.	TRBV7-6	TRBJ2-1
CAIKGQGNTGELFF	TRBD1	.	TRBV10-3	TRBJ2-2
CATSRELYSTATNEKLFF	.	.	TRBV15	TRBJ1-4
CASSDTSGGADTQYF	TRBD2	once	TRBV6-4	TRBJ2-3
CASSQESGQMTYEQYF	TRBD1	.	TRBV4-2	TRBJ2-7
CASSLEEGNYEQYF	.	.	TRBV11-3	TRBJ2-7
CASRVGTENEKLFF	TRBD1	.	TRBV2	TRBJ1-4
CASSLTGLDEQFF	.	.	TRBV7-3	TRBJ2-1
CASSSQGNTEAFF	.	.	TRBV7-3	TRBJ1-1
CASSFRANYGYTF	.	.	TRBV27	TRBJ1-2
CASRRGDRGSNTEAFF	TRBD1	.	TRBV2	TRBJ1-1
CASSIRNREAFF	.	.	TRBV19	TRBJ1-1
CATSRDRSGYTF	.	few	TRBV15	TRBJ1-2
CASSPQGWGMNTEAFF	TRBD1	few	TRBV7-3	TRBJ1-1
CASSQVPGTTSPLHF	.	.	TRBV4-1	TRBJ1-6
CASSYSQVSPSYEQYF	.	once	TRBV6-6	TRBJ2-7
CASSYSKVNTEAFF	.	.	TRBV6-5	TRBJ1-1
CASSMSLDTEAFF	.	.	TRBV19	TRBJ1-1
CSVSGTSGTYEQYF	TRBD2	.	TRBV29-1	TRBJ2-7
CASSYTSGGAVDTQYF	TRBD2	.	TRBV5-6	TRBJ2-3
CASSLEGFEQFF	.	.	TRBV5-4	TRBJ2-1
CASSIVRTDTQYF	.	.	TRBV19	TRBJ2-3
CASSGQQGNTGELFF	.	.	TRBV2	TRBJ2-2
CASSLLGVYEQYF	.	.	TRBV6-1	TRBJ2-7
CASSEPAGSGSSYNEQFF	TRBD2	.	TRBV6-1	TRBJ2-1
CASSILTNTEAFF	.	.	TRBV19	TRBJ1-1
CASSPGQSLGIQETQYF	.	.	TRBV18	TRBJ2-5
CATAGPSIGEKLFF	.	.	TRBV15	TRBJ1-4
CASSQAWGGQETQYF	TRBD2	.	TRBV4-1	TRBJ2-5
CASSLVADTTYEQYF	.	.	TRBV28	TRBJ2-7
CASSLDRTGELFF	.	few	TRBV11-2	TRBJ2-2